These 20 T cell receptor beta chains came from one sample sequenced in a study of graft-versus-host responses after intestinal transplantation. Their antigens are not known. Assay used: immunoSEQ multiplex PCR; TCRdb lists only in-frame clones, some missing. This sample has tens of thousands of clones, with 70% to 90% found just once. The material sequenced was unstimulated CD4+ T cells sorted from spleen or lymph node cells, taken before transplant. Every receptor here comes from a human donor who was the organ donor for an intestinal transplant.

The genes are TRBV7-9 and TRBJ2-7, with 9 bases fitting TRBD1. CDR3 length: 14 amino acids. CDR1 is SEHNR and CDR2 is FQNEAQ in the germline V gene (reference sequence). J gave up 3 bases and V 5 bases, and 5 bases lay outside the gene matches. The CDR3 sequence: CASSPPGQGYEQYF. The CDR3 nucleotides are TGTGCCAGCAGCCCACCGGGACAGGGCTACGAGCAGTACTTC.

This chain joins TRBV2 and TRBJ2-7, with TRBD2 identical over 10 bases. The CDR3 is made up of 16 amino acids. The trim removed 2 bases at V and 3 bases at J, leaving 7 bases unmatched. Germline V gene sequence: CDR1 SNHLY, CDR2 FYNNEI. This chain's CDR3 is CASSESSGSRVYEQYF. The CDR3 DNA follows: TGTGCCAGCAGTGAATCTAGCGGGAGTCGTGTCTACGAGCAGTACTTC. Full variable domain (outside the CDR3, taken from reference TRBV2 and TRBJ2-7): EPEVTQTPSHQVTQMGQEVILRCVPISNHLYFYWYRQILGQKVEFLVSFYNNEISEKSEIFDDQFSVERPDGSNFTLKIRSTKLEDSAMYFCASSESSGSRVYEQYFGPGTRLTVT.

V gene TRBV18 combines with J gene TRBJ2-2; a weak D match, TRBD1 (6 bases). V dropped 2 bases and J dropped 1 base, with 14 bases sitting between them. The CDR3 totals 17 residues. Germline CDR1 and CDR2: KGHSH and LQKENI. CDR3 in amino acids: CASSPSPRTVNTGELFF. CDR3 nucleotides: TGTGCCAGCTCACCATCACCTCGGACAGTGAACACCGGGGAGCTGTTTTTT.

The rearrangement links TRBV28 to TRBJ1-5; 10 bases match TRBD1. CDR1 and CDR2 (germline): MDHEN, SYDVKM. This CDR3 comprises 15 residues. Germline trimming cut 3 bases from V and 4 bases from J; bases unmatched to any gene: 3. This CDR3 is CASSFRDRGNQPQHF. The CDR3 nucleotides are TGTGCCAGCAGTTTTCGGGACAGGGGAAATCAGCCCCAGCATTTT.

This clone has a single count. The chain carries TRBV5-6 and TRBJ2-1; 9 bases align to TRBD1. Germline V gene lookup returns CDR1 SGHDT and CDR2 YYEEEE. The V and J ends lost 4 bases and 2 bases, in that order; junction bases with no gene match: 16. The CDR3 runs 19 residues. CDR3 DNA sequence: TGTGCCAGCAGCCCACGCATACCGGGACAGGGCGACCCCTACAATGAGCAGTTCTTC. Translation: CASSPRIPGQGDPYNEQFF.

The CDR3 loop is CASSPTGTGNQPQHF. CDR3 nucleotide sequence: TGTGCCAGCAGCCCCACAGGGACCGGCAATCAGCCCCAGCATTTT. The chain combines TRBV6-5 with TRBJ1-5, with D possibly TRBD1 on 6 matching bases. The CDR3 has 15 residues. Germline V gives CDR1 MNHEY, CDR2 SVGAGI. Between the trimmed V and J ends, which lost 6 bases and 2 bases, there was a span of 14 bases.

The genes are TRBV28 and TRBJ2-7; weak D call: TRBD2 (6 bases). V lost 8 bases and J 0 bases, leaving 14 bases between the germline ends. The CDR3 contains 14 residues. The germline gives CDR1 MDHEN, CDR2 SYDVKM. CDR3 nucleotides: TGTGCCAGCCTTCCAGCGGGCCTCTCCTACGAGCAGTACTTC. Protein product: CASLPAGLSYEQYF.

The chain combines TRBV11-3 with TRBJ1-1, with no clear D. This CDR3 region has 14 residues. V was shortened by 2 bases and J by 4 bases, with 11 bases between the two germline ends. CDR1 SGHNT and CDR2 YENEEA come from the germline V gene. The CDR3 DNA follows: TGTGCCAGCAGCTTATTCGGATCTAGCACTGAAGCTTTCTTT. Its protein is CASSLFGSSTEAFF.

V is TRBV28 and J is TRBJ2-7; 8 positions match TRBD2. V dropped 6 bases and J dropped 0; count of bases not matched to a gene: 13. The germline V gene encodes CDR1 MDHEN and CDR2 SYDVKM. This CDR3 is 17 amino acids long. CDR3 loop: CASRGKGELAASYEQYF. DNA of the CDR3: TGTGCCAGCAGGGGGAAGGGGGAACTAGCGGCCTCCTACGAGCAGTACTTC.

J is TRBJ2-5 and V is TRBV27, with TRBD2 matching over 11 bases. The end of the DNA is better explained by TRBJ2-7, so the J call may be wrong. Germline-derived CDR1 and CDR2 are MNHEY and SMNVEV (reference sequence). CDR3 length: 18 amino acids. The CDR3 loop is CASSPKGGVGLAAYEQYF. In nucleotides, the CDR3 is TGTGCCAGCAGCCCGAAGGGTGGTGTGGGACTAGCGGCCTACGAGCAGTACTTC.

This CDR3 reads CASSLSTSRGELFF. In DNA form, the CDR3 reads TGTGCCAGCAGTTTATCGACTAGCAGGGGGGAGCTGTTTTTT. V is TRBV28 and J is TRBJ2-2; 7 nucleotides match TRBD2. Looked up from germline, CDR1 is MDHEN and CDR2 is SYDVKM. The J segment lost 8 bases and the V segment lost 1 base, leaving 4 bases of the junction unmatched. The CDR3 has 14 residues.

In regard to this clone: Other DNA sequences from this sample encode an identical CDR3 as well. This CDR3 reads CASSPGQLYEQYF. CDR3 DNA: TGTGCCAGCTCACCGGGACAGCTCTACGAGCAGTACTTC. This chain links TRBV18 with TRBJ2-7; 7 bases are a match to TRBD1. CDR1 and CDR2 (germline): KGHSH, LQKENI. V lost 3 bases to trimming and J lost 3 bases; unmatched junction nucleotides: 2. The CDR3 is made up of 13 amino acids.

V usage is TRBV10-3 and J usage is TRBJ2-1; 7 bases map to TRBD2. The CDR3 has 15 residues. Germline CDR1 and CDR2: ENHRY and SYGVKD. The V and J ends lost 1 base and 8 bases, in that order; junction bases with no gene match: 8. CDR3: CAISELGEGLYEQFF. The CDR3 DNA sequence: TGTGCCATCAGTGAGTTGGGGGAGGGCCTTTATGAGCAGTTCTTC.

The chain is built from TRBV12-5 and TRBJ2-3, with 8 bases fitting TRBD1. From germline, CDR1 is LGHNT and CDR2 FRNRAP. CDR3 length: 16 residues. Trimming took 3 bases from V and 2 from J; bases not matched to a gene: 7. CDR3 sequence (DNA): TGTGCTAGTGGTTTAGGGACAGGTAAATACACAGATACGCAGTATTTT. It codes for CASGLGTGKYTDTQYF.

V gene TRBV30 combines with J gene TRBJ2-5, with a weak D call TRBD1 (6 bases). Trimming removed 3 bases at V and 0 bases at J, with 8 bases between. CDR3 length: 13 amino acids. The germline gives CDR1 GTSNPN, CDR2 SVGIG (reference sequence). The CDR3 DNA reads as TGTGCCTGGAGGGGGACAAACCAAGAGACCCAGTACTTC. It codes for CAWRGTNQETQYF.

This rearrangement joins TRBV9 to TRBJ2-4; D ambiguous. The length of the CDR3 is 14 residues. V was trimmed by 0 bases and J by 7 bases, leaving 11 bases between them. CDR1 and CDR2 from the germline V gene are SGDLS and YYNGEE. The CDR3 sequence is CASSVGDSRNIQYF. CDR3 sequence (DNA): TGTGCCAGCAGCGTAGGCGATTCTCGGAACATTCAGTACTTC.

CDR3 sequence: CAAFPGQSYNEQFF. Here the CDR3 DNA reads TGTGCCGCATTCCCAGGGCAATCCTACAATGAGCAGTTCTTC. The V and J genes are TRBV2 and TRBJ2-1, with a possible D match to TRBD1 (5 bases). Trimming removed 11 bases at V and 1 base at J, with 15 bases between. The germline V gene has CDR1 SNHLY and CDR2 FYNNEI. CDR3 length: 14 residues.

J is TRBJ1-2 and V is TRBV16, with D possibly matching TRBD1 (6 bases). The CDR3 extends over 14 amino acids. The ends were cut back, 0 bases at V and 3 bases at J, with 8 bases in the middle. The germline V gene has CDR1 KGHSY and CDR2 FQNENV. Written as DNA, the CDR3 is TGTGCCAGCAGCCAATCGAACAGGGACTATGGCTACACCTTC. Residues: CASSQSNRDYGYTF.

This chain's CDR3 is CASTDPGSQPQHF. In DNA, the CDR3 is TGTGCCAGCACCGACCCGGGAAGTCAGCCCCAGCATTTT. The rearrangement uses TRBV6-1 and TRBJ1-5; D call uncertain. From germline, CDR1 is MNHNS and CDR2 SASEGT. The CDR3 consists of 13 residues. Deletions cut 7 bases from V and 6 bases from J, with 13 bases between.

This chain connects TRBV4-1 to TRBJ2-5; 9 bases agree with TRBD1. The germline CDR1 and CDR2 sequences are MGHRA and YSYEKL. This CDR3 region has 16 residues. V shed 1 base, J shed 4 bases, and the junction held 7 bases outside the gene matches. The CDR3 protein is CASSQGQGVPAETQYF. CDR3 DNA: TGCGCCAGCAGCCAAGGACAGGGGGTTCCAGCAGAGACCCAGTACTTC.